These T cell receptor beta chains were read from a single sample in a study of cytomegalovirus exposure and HLA in healthy donors. The repertoire was sequenced with immunoSEQ multiplex PCR; TCRdb's copy has only in-frame clones and lacks some. The table has under 200,000 clones, about 86% seen once. Material: PBMCs. Receptors originate from a man between 40 and 49 years old in good health and CMV-seropositive. The conserved cysteine and the conserved F or W are not part of the CDR3 here. D genes are given only for firm matches.

TRBV28	12	.	.	ATKGAGVVYEQY
TRBV18	15	TRBD2	TRBJ2-7	ASSPRAPLAGVYEQY
TRBV5-4	13	.	TRBJ1-2	ASSLLSKGDYGYT
TRBV29-1	12	.	TRBJ2-5	SVRARDTSGTQY
TRBV29-1	13	.	TRBJ1-2	SVEVREGGTYGYT
TRBV5-6	13	.	TRBJ2-7	ASRALSAKMGEQY
TRBV29-1	12	TRBD2	TRBJ2-1	SVPAGLAHNEQF
TRBV18	13	.	TRBJ1-1	ASSPRGIRSTEAF
TRBV7-2	13	TRBD2	TRBJ2-7	ASSLGLAGTYEQY
TRBV6-5	12	.	TRBJ2-7	ASSYSAGTYEQY
TRBV9	14	.	TRBJ2-7	ASSAEQGGATYEQY
TRBV7-2	12	.	TRBJ2-7	ASSLIAGPYEQY
TRBV7-2	13	TRBD1	TRBJ1-1	ASSLGYRGDTEAF
TRBV7-7	13	.	TRBJ2-5	ASSLVGAAQETQY
TRBV5-4	11	.	TRBJ1-1	ASSLGGNTEAF
TRBV7-2	12	TRBD2	TRBJ2-4	ASSIAGVGNIQY
TRBV19	13	.	TRBJ2-7	ASSWMNSGGYEQY
TRBV9	12	.	TRBJ1-1	ASSAFRASTEAF
TRBV19	14	TRBD1	TRBJ1-5	ASSKSGTGSRQPQH
TRBV18	15	TRBD2	TRBJ2-4	ASSPLETGGSKNIQY
TRBV5-1	11	.	TRBJ2-7	ASSLGGPYEQY
TRBV29-1	14	TRBD2	TRBJ2-5	SVAPSWREGLETQY
TRBV13	13	.	TRBJ1-1	ASSIGGPVNTEAF
TRBV6-5	11	.	TRBJ2-1	ASSYGQYNEQF
TRBV2	12	TRBD1	TRBJ1-4	ASRTGTGNEKLF
TRBV9	12	.	TRBJ2-7	ASSLVGQPYEQY
TRBV5-1	13	.	TRBJ2-1	ASSLAEPTYNEQF
TRBV2	12	TRBD1	TRBJ2-7	ASRGTTGAGEQY
TRBV5-1	13	TRBD1	TRBJ2-2	ASSYSGGSTGELF
TRBV6-1	16	TRBD1	TRBJ1-5	ASSEAPRDRVANQPQH
TRBV7-6	13	TRBD2	TRBJ2-7	ASSFPLAGTYEQY
TRBV9	10	.	TRBJ1-2	ASSVSNYGYT
TRBV28	12	.	TRBJ2-7	ASSSSTGASEQY
TRBV9	15	TRBD2	TRBJ2-3	ASSVGPSGKLTDTQY
TRBV4-2	13	TRBD1	TRBJ1-2	ASSHLRQGGNGYT
TRBV7-9	14	TRBD2	TRBJ2-5	ASSSRPSGMSETQY
TRBV5-1	16	.	TRBJ1-1	ASSLEGRGRIGDTEAF
TRBV28	13	TRBD1	TRBJ2-7	ASSPTGAPDYEQY
TRBV7-9	11	.	TRBJ1-2	ASSLEGRELED
TRBV2	12	.	TRBJ1-5	ASSTSTGRQPQH